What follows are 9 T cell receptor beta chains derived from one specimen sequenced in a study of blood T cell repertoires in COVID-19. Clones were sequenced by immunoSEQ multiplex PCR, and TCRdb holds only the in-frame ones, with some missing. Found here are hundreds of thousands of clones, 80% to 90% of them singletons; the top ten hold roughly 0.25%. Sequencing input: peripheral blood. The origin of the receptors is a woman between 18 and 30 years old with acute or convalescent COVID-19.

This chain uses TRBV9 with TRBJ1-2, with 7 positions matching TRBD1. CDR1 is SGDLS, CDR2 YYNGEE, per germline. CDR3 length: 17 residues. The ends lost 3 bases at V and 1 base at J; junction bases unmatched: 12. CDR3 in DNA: TGTGCCAGCAGCGGAGGGACAGCCCTTATCTTTAACTATGGCTACACCTTC. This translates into CASSGGTALIFNYGYTF. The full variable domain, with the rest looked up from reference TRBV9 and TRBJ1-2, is DSGVTQTPKHLITATGQRVTLRCSPRSGDLSVYWYQQSLDQGLQFLIQYYNGEERAKGNILERFSAQQFPDLHSELNLSSLELGDSALYFCASSGGTALIFNYGYTFGSGTRLTVV.

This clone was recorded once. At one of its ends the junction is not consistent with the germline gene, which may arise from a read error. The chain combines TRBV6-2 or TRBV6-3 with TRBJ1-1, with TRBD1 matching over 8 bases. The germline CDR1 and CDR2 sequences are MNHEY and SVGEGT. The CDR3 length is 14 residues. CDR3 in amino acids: CASIYGQGSTEAFF. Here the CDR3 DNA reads TGTGCCAGCATTTACGGACAGGGAAGTACTGAAGCTTTCTTT.

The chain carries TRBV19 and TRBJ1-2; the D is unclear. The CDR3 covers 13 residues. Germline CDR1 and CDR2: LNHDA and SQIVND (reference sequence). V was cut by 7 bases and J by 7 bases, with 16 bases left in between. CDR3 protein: CASTPGRTGGYTF. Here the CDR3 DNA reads TGTGCCAGTACTCCCGGGAGAACCGGTGGCTACACCTTC.

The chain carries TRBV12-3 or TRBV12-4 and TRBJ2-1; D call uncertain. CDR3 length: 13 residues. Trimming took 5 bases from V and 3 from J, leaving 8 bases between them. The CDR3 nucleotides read TGTGCCAGCAGTCTGAGAAACTACAATGAGCAGTTCTTC. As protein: CASSLRNYNEQFF.

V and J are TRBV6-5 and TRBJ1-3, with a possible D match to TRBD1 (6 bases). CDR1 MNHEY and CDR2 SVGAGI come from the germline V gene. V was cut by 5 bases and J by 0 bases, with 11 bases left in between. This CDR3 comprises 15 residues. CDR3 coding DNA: TGTGCCAGCAGTATGAGGACAGCCTCTGGAAACACCATATATTTT. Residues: CASSMRTASGNTIYF.

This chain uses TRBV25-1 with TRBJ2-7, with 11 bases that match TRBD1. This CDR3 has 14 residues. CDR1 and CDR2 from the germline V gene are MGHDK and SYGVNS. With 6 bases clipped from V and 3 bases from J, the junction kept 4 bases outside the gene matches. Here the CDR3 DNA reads TGTGCCAGCAGACGGACAGGGGGCAACTACGAGCAGTACTTC. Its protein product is CASRRTGGNYEQYF.

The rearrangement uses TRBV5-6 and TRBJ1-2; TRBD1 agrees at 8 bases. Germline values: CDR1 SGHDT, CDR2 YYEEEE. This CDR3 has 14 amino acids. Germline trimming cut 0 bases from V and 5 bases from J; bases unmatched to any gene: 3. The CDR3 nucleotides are TGTGCCAGCAGCTTGGTGACAGGGGCGTATGGCTACACCTTC. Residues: CASSLVTGAYGYTF. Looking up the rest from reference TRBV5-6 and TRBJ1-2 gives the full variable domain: DAGVTQSPTHLIKTRGQQVTLRCSPKSGHDTVSWYQQALGQGPQFIFQYYEEEERQRGNFPDRFSGHQFPNYSSELNVNALLLGDSALYLCASSLVTGAYGYTFGSGTRLTVV.

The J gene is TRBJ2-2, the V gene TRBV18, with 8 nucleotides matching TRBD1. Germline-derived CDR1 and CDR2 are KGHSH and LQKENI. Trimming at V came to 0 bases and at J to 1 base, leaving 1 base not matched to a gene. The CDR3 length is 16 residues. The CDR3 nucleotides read TGTGCCAGCTCACCACCGGGACAGGTGAACACCGGGGAGCTGTTTTTT. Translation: CASSPPGQVNTGELFF.

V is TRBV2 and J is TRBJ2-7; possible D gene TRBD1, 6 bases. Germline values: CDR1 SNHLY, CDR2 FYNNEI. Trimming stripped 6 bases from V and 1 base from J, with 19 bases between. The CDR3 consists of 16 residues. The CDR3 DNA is TGTGCCAGCAGGGAGACAGGCCTGTTGAATTCCTACGAGCAGTACTTC. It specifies CASRETGLLNSYEQYF.